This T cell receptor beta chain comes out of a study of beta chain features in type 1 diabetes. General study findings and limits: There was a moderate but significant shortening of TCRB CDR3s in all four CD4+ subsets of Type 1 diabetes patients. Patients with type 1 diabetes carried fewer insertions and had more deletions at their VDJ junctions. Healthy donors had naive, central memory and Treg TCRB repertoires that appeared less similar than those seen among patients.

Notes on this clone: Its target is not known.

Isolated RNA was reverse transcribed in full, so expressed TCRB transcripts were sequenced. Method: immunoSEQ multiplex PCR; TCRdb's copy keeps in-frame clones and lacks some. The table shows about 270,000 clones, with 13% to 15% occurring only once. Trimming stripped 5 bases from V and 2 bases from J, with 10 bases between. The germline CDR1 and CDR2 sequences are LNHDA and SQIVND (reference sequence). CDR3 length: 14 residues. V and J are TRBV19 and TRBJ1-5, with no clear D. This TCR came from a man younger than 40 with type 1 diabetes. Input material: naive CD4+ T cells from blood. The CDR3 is CASSRMGGNQPQHF. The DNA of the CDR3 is TGTGCCAGTAGTCGAATGGGAGGCAATCAGCCCCAGCATTTT.